The 2 T cell receptor beta chains below were found in one sample sequenced in a study of Ad26.COV2.S vaccination and SARS-CoV-2 variants. Repertoires were generated with immunoSEQ multiplex PCR, while TCRdb's copy carries only in-frame clones and drops some. Among about 400,000 clones listed, roughly 90% were seen once. Treatment described: roughly 19 received Ad26.COV2.S at low or high dose, single or two shots; about 5 received placebo; per-sample allocation not given. The samples date from day 63 after the first vaccine or placebo injection. The sample in question was peripheral blood, obtained in a trial of Ad26.COV2.S vaccine versus placebo. Source of these receptors: a person between 18 and 59 years old who received the Ad26.COV2.S COVID-19 vaccine or a placebo.

The V gene is TRBV6-2 or TRBV6-3, the J gene TRBJ1-1; D is ambiguous. This CDR3 is 14 amino acids long. V was pared by 5 bases and J by 1 base, with 11 bases between. Germline CDR1 is MNHEY and CDR2 is SVGEGT. Here the CDR3 reads CASSRRLPNTEAFF. In DNA, the CDR3 is TGTGCCAGCAGTCGCAGGCTACCGAACACTGAAGCTTTCTTT.

This rearrangement joins TRBV4-1 to TRBJ1-6; 12 nucleotides align to TRBD1. Germline CDR1 and CDR2: MGHRA and YSYEKL. V gave up 3 bases and J gave up 12 bases; unmatched junction bases: 6. The CDR3 runs to 15 residues. In DNA form, the CDR3 reads TGCGCCAGCAGCCAGGCCGGGACAGGGGGCTTACCCCTCCACTTT. Translation: CASSQAGTGGLPLHF.